This T cell receptor (beta chain) originates from a study of a mutant IDH1 vaccine in newly diagnosed glioma. Time point defined: week 47, end of study. Alongside topical imiquimod, each dose of vaccine comprised 300 ug of mutant IDH1 20-mer peptide. Profiling relied on immunoSEQ multiplex PCR, and the TCRdb table lists in-frame clones only, not all of them. The sample yields 25,000 or so clones, approximately 84% seen once. A word on this clone: Its target is not known.

The clonotype was recovered from a man between 40 and 49 years old with glioma. The input for sequencing was PBMCs, taken from a glioma patient whose treatment included an IDH1 peptide vaccine.

CDR3 sequence (DNA): TGCGCCAGCAGCTTCTCGGCTAGCGGGAGCAGCGAGCAGTACTTC. It codes for CASSFSASGSSEQYF. The V gene is TRBV5-1, the J gene TRBJ2-7; 10 bases are a match to TRBD2. V was pared by 2 bases and J by 6 bases, with 8 bases of the junction left unmatched. CDR3 length: 15 residues. Germline values: CDR1 SGHRS, CDR2 YFSETQ.